Following are 28 T cell receptor beta chains from one sample sequenced in a study of CXCR3-negative and CXCR3-positive naive CD8 T cells. TRB cDNA libraries were made by UMI-labeled 5' RACE. TCRdb reprocessed the 5' RACE reads and keeps a single row for each CDR3 protein, giving no DNA. This repertoire comprises roughly 48,000 distinct CDR3 sequences; its ten largest clones make up 15%. Sequenced input: memory CD8+ T cells from blood. The receptor source for this set is a human donor in good health. Some clones in this sample may be carry-over from other donors' samples.

The V gene is TRBV15, the J gene TRBJ2-6; TCRdb's assignment of TRBD1 cannot be checked, as there is no DNA. The length of the CDR3 is 16 residues. The germline V gene has CDR1 LNHNV and CDR2 YYDKDF (reference sequence). CDR3 region: CATSSRGFSGANVLTF.

The rearrangement uses TRBV7-7 and TRBJ2-2; no DNA is available, so the TRBD1 call from TCRdb remains unchecked. CDR3 length: 17 residues. CDR1 and CDR2 (germline): SSHAT, FNYEAQ (reference sequence). The CDR3 protein is CASSLASPGSWTGELFF. The variable domain in full, with the rest retrieved from reference TRBV7-7 and TRBJ2-2, is GAGVSQSPRYKVTKRGQDVTLRCDPISSHATLYWYQQALGQGPEFLTYFNYEAQPDKSGLPSDRFSAERPEGSISTLTIQRTEQRDSAMYRCASSLASPGSWTGELFFGEGSRLTVL.

The chain uses TRBV6-5 and TRBJ2-3; the D call from TCRdb, TRBD1, cannot be confirmed without DNA. This CDR3 is built from 15 residues. Germline CDR1 is MNHEY and CDR2 is SVGAGI. The CDR3 loop reads CASSITGGGIDTQYF.

The chain recombines TRBV7-2 with TRBJ2-1; TCRdb picks TRBD2, but there is no DNA to check that call. CDR1 is SGHTA and CDR2 is FQGNSA in the germline V gene. This CDR3 region has 14 residues. CDR3 protein: CASSLETTTDEQFF. The full variable domain, rest sourced from reference TRBV7-2 and TRBJ2-1, is GAGVSQSPSNKVTEKGKDVELRCDPISGHTALYWYRQSLGQGLEFLIYFQGNSAPDKSGLPSDRFSAERTGGSVSTLTIQRTQQEDSAVYLCASSLETTTDEQFFGPGTRLTVL.

The chain joins TRBV28 to TRBJ2-5; lacking DNA, the TRBD1 call made by TCRdb goes unchecked. In germline, CDR1 is MDHEN, CDR2 SYDVKM. The CDR3 is 17 residues long. CDR3 loop: CASSPYPTISGAETQYF. Together with reference TRBV28 and TRBJ2-5, the CDR3 gives the full variable domain: DVKVTQSSRYLVKRTGEKVFLECVQDMDHENMFWYRQDPGLGLRLIYFSYDVKMKEKGDIPEGYSVSREKKERFSLILESASTNQTSMYLCASSPYPTISGAETQYFGPGTRLLVL.

The chain joins TRBV29-1 to TRBJ1-4. CDR3 size: 12 residues. Germline loops: CDR1 SQVTM, CDR2 ANQGSEA. CDR3 region: CSVGGTNEKLFF.

V is TRBV29-1 and J is TRBJ1-1; without DNA, the TCRdb call of TRBD1 cannot be checked. The CDR3 length is 14 residues. Germline loops: CDR1 SQVTM, CDR2 ANQGSEA. The CDR3 sequence is CSVSQPGKNTEAFF.

The chain uses TRBV2 and TRBJ1-4. The length of the CDR3 is 14 residues. CDR1 and CDR2 (germline): SNHLY, FYNNEI. CDR3: CASRRRGINEKLFF.

CDR3 loop: CASSLLPTGSSYGYTF. V is TRBV7-2 and J is TRBJ1-2; checking the TCRdb D call of TRBD1 is not possible without DNA. Germline V gene data show CDR1 as SGHTA and CDR2 as FQGNSA. CDR3 length: 16 amino acids.

The chain links TRBV3-1 to TRBJ2-1; the D gene TCRdb calls, TRBD1, cannot be checked with no DNA. Germline loops: CDR1 LGHDT, CDR2 YNNKEL (reference sequence). CDR3 size: 17 residues. The CDR3 sequence is CASSQELGGGALNEQFF.

This chain connects TRBV11-2 to TRBJ2-3; TCRdb returns TRBD2, unconfirmable since there is no DNA. The CDR3 length is 17 residues. CDR1 and CDR2 (germline): SGHAT, FQNNGV. This CDR3 is CASSTTSGGRSTDTQYF.

J is TRBJ1-5 and V is TRBV20-1. Germline V lookup: CDR1 DFQATT, CDR2 SNEGSKA (reference sequence). The CDR3 runs 13 residues. CDR3: CSARDTGYQPQHF.

CDR3 region: CAWSPGQGHTEAFF. V gene TRBV30 combines with J gene TRBJ1-1; the TRBD1 assignment by TCRdb is unverifiable without DNA. Germline V gene sequence: CDR1 GTSNPN, CDR2 SVGIG (reference sequence). The CDR3 loop spans 14 amino acids.

The chain carries TRBV7-9 and TRBJ2-3. The V gene's germline CDR1 is SEHNR and CDR2 FQNEAQ (reference sequence). This CDR3 has 16 amino acids. CDR3 sequence reads: CASSLSGRMGTDTQYF.

The chain has TRBV4-3 and TRBJ2-7. Germline V gene sequence: CDR1 LGHNA, CDR2 YSLEER. The CDR3 has 15 residues. The CDR3 reads CASSQDSQGSYEQYF.

The chain carries TRBV29-1 and TRBJ2-4; TCRdb picks TRBD1, but there is no DNA to check that call. The length of the CDR3 is 17 residues. Germline V CDR1 and CDR2: SQVTM, ANQGSEA. CDR3 sequence reads: CSVRGGIQSLTKNIQYF.

The chain combines TRBV6-2 or TRBV6-3 with TRBJ2-7. The CDR3 has 14 residues. CDR1 and CDR2 from the germline V gene are MNHEY and SVGEGT. Here the CDR3 reads CASSYGDAAYEQYF.

The chain has TRBV4-1 and TRBJ1-5. The CDR3 length is 15 residues. The germline CDR1 and CDR2 sequences are MGHRA and YSYEKL. The CDR3 spells CASSQSIRGNQPQHF.

The V gene is TRBV28, the J gene TRBJ2-7; TCRdb proposes TRBD1, but this gene call is untestable without DNA. Germline loops: CDR1 MDHEN, CDR2 SYDVKM. The CDR3 is 16 amino acids. CDR3 loop: CASSHLGQGRFDEQYF.

J is TRBJ1-6 and V is TRBV7-3. This CDR3 contains 14 residues. In germline, CDR1 is SGHTA, CDR2 FQGTGA. The CDR3 sequence: CASSESGRNSPLHF.

The rearrangement uses TRBV29-1 and TRBJ2-7. The CDR3 totals 12 residues. Germline assignment: CDR1 SQVTM and CDR2 ANQGSEA. CDR3 residues: CSVVLDSYEQYF.

CDR3 loop: CASSLGQGPYNEQFF. The chain links TRBV27 to TRBJ2-1; TCRdb indicates TRBD1, and absent DNA this call remains unverified. The germline gives CDR1 MNHEY, CDR2 SMNVEV (reference sequence). This CDR3 region has 15 residues.

This chain connects TRBV6-6 to TRBJ2-1; TCRdb names TRBD1, which stays unverified in the absence of DNA. This CDR3 has 15 residues. Germline loops: CDR1 MNHNY, CDR2 SVGAGI (reference sequence). CDR3 sequence reads: CASKGWQSLYNEQFF.

J is TRBJ1-1 and V is TRBV28. CDR1 MDHEN and CDR2 SYDVKM come from the germline V gene. CDR3 length: 12 residues. The CDR3 region is CASMDAYTEAFF.

This chain connects TRBV5-1 to TRBJ1-2; no DNA is available, so the TRBD1 call from TCRdb remains unchecked. Germline V gives CDR1 SGHRS, CDR2 YFSETQ. This CDR3 has 13 amino acids. The CDR3: CASSLDDAGVYTF.

The V gene is TRBV29-1, the J gene TRBJ2-2. The germline V gene encodes CDR1 SQVTM and CDR2 ANQGSEA. CDR3 length equals 12 residues. The CDR3 loop is CSVPQDTGELFF.

The rearrangement uses TRBV29-1 and TRBJ2-2. The CDR3 spans 12 residues. Germline CDR1 and CDR2: SQVTM and ANQGSEA. CDR3 sequence reads: CSVGTNTGELFF.

The CDR3 protein is CASSGGASGANVLTF. J is TRBJ2-6 and V is TRBV9; TCRdb's assignment of TRBD1 cannot be checked, as there is no DNA. CDR3 length equals 15 residues. Germline lookup yields CDR1 SGDLS and CDR2 YYNGEE. Supplemented by reference TRBV9 and TRBJ2-6, the full variable domain reads DSGVTQTPKHLITATGQRVTLRCSPRSGDLSVYWYQQSLDQGLQFLIQYYNGEERAKGNILERFSAQQFPDLHSELNLSSLELGDSALYFCASSGGASGANVLTFGAGSRLTVL.